This record concerns one T cell receptor beta chain sequence. Unmatched junction bases numbered 4, after V lost 5 bases and J lost 3 bases. The CDR3 length is 14 residues. Per germline, CDR1 SEHNR and CDR2 FQNEAQ (reference sequence). Generated by immunoSEQ multiplex PCR, the TCRdb table keeps only in-frame clones and is missing some. The sample yields around 2.1 million clones, more than 85% seen once. CD45RO-negative, CCR7-positively selected cells formed the naive CD8 fraction, excluding terminally differentiated effector memory CD45RA+ cells. This record belongs to a study of shared clonotypes between healthy human individuals.

The receptor comes from a man aged 18 to 29 in good health. Some clones in this sample may be carry-over from other donors' samples. The chain has TRBV7-9 and TRBJ1-2; 9 bases align to TRBD1. Sequencing was performed on naive CD8+ T cells from PBMCs. CDR3 in amino acids: CASSRTGDYYGYTF. The CDR3, as DNA: TGTGCCAGCAGCCGGACAGGGGATTACTATGGCTACACCTTC. Full variable domain (rest looked up from reference TRBV7-9 and TRBJ1-2): DTGVSQNPRHKITKRGQNVTFRCDPISEHNRLYWYRQTLGQGPEFLTYFQNEAQLEKSRLLSDRFSAERPKGSFSTLEIQRTEQGDSAMYLCASSRTGDYYGYTFGSGTRLTVV.